This T cell receptor (beta chain) is from a study of OX40 agonist ivuxolimab in advanced cancers. Describing the broader study: The costimulatory receptor OX40 (CD134) was targeted by ivuxolimab, a fully human IgG2 agonistic monoclonal antibody. Intravenous ivuxolimab was administered to patients every 2 weeks at six dose levels: 0.01, 0.1, 0.3, 1.5, 3 and 10 mg/kg. Of the approximately 50 patients in dose escalation, 19 had hepatocellular carcinoma, about 15 had melanoma, 9 had renal cell carcinoma and 9 had head and neck cancer. In the dose-escalation cohort, 82.7% of patients were male, and the mean age was roughly 60 years, with a range of 23 to 79. Patients were allowed to have had prior anti-PD-1, anti-PD-L1 or anti-CTLA-4 therapy, and roughly two fifths of the dose-escalation patients had been treated with checkpoint inhibitors. Partial responses occurred in three dose-escalation patients: two with cutaneous melanoma and one with hepatocellular carcinoma. Peripheral TCRbeta sequencing aimed to test whether ivuxolimab altered TCR sequence diversity and caused clonal T-cell expansion. The paper describes the monotherapy dose-escalation part (N of about 54 patients) of the phase I trial of ivuxolimab.

Broader findings and caveats from the paper: Partial responders in the 0.1-3.0 mg/kg groups had among the lowest normalized peripheral clonal expansion, especially among CD8+ T cells. Clonal expansion of both CD4+ and CD8+ blood T cells was observed from baseline to week 6 at doses 0.1 to 3.0 mg/kg. After ivuxolimab, CD8+ T cells had more expanded clones than CD4+ T cells on average. The antigen specificity of the peripheral T cells that underwent clonal expansion was not determined. Low levels of normalized T-cell clonal expansion were also shown by some nonresponding patients.

With regard to this clone: The target of this receptor is not known. Base qualities were left out, and no much larger clone turns up one base away.

For sequencing of the TCRbeta CDR3 region, genomic DNA was extracted from the sorted cells. The immunoSEQ Assay was used to sequence the TCRbeta CDR3 regions. TCRdb re-hosts the immuneACCESS table, in-frame sequences only. Its copies lack some clones; in the studies checked, an unresolved V gene accounts for under half of them, and the cause for the rest is not known. This sample holds roughly 70,000 clones; about 86% were observed only once. The ten largest make up under 0.75% of the sample. The trial excluded patients who had a history of autoimmune disease or who were on systemic immunosuppression. In every dose cohort, peripheral blood was drawn for TCR sequencing at baseline, cycle 4 day 1, and cycle 7 day 1. The samples were taken from a phase I, first-in-human, multicenter, open-label dose-escalation trial of ivuxolimab. Adults with locally advanced or metastatic head and neck squamous cell, hepatocellular, melanoma or renal cell carcinoma were enrolled in the trial. CD4+ and CD8+ T cells were sorted separately from peripheral blood before TCR sequencing.

CDR3 length: 17 amino acids, cysteine to phenylalanine. Only CDR3 DNA remains: 51 bases, in frame from the first base. According to the germline V gene, CDR1 reads SGHTS and CDR2 reads YDEGEE. Trimming takes 0 bases off V and 0 bases off J; junction bases not matched to a gene: 5. The sequence links TRBV5-8 to TRBJ2-1, and 8 junction bases match TRBD2. The receptor was isolated from an adult with an advanced solid tumor such as melanoma, head and neck, liver or kidney cancer. The source was CD4+ or CD8+ T cells sorted from blood, collected in a trial of the OX40 agonist ivuxolimab. The CDR3 region has the sequence CASSLAFTSGSYNEQFF. The nucleotide sequence is TGTGCCAGCAGCTTGGCTTTTACTAGCGGCTCCTACAATGAGCAGTTCTTC. Here the CDR3 is joined to the reference TRBV5-8 and TRBJ2-1 genes, and the full variable domain is: EAGVTQSPTHLIKTRGQQATLRCSPISGHTSVYWYQQALGLGLQFLLWYDEGEERNRGNFPPRFSGRQFPNYSSELNVNALELEDSALYLCASSLAFTSGSYNEQFFGPGTRLTVL.